This passage covers 7 T cell receptor beta chains from one sample sequenced in a study of blood T cell repertoires in COVID-19 (dated by TCRdb to 2018 to 2021). The protocol used for the library was the immunoSEQ multiplex PCR assay. The immuneACCESS repertoire file appears here via TCRdb, limited to in-frame rearrangements. These files lack a portion of the clones; in checked studies, under half of the deficit traces to unresolved V genes, and the cause of the others is not known. This sample has about 180,000 clones in its table, and approximately 80% of those were observed once. The ten biggest clones cover around an eighth of the sample. Sequenced input: PBMCs or T cells enriched from blood (not recorded which). The receptors shown here come from a man in his sixties who had been exposed to COVID-19.

The chain has TRBV30 and TRBJ1-2; the D gene is possibly TRBD1 (6 bases). CDR1 and CDR2 from the germline V gene are GTSNPN and SVGIG (reference sequence). V dropped 0 bases and J dropped 3 bases, with 11 bases sitting between them. This CDR3 region has 14 residues. CDR3 nucleotide sequence: TGTGCCTGGAGTGTATCAGGGGCCGACTATGGCTACACCTTC. Its translation is CAWSVSGADYGYTF.

The gene calls are TRBV2 and TRBJ1-1; the match to TRBD1 covers 10 bases. The CDR3 totals 17 residues. CDR1 and CDR2 (germline): SNHLY, FYNNEI. V dropped 6 bases and J dropped 0; count of bases not matched to a gene: 10. The CDR3 DNA sequence: TGTGCCAGCAGCGGGACAGGGGAAAGGCAAATGAACACTGAAGCTTTCTTT. Protein: CASSGTGERQMNTEAFF.

This clone was seen once. V usage is TRBV19 and J usage is TRBJ1-2; D call uncertain. CDR3 length equals 14 residues. Germline assignment: CDR1 LNHDA and CDR2 SQIVND (reference sequence). V dropped 4 bases and J dropped 0 bases, with 9 bases sitting between them. This chain's CDR3 is CASSKEGTNYGYTF. The CDR3 region has the DNA TGTGCCAGTAGTAAGGAGGGAACTAACTATGGCTACACCTTC. Filled out from reference TRBV19 and TRBJ1-2, the complete variable domain reads DGGITQSPKYLFRKEGQNVTLSCEQNLNHDAMYWYRQDPGQGLRLIYYSQIVNDFQKGDIAEGYSVSREKKESFPLTVTSAQKNPTAFYLCASSKEGTNYGYTFGSGTRLTVV.

The V and J genes are TRBV27 and TRBJ1-1; 7 bases line up with TRBD1. CDR3 length: 14 residues. Trimming at V came to 4 bases and at J to 1 base, leaving 3 bases not matched to a gene. Germline assignment: CDR1 MNHEY and CDR2 SMNVEV (reference sequence). The CDR3 bases are TGTGCCAGCAGTTGGACAGGAAGGAACACTGAAGCTTTCTTT. Its protein is CASSWTGRNTEAFF.

V and J are TRBV9 and TRBJ1-6; a possible D gene is TRBD1 (6 bases). Trimming stripped 4 bases from V and 0 bases from J, with 17 bases between. The CDR3 is 18 amino acids. Germline-derived CDR1 and CDR2 are SGDLS and YYNGEE. In DNA form, the CDR3 reads TGTGCCAGCAGCCCCTTAGACAGGACCAACTCCTATAATTCACCCCTCCACTTT. It yields the protein CASSPLDRTNSYNSPLHF. The full variable domain, its missing parts supplied by reference TRBV9 and TRBJ1-6, is DSGVTQTPKHLITATGQRVTLRCSPRSGDLSVYWYQQSLDQGLQFLIQYYNGEERAKGNILERFSAQQFPDLHSELNLSSLELGDSALYFCASSPLDRTNSYNSPLHFGNGTRLTVT.

V and J are TRBV30 and TRBJ1-1, with no clear D. Trimming removed 4 bases from V and 2 bases from J, with 8 bases in between. Germline lookup yields CDR1 GTSNPN and CDR2 SVGIG (reference sequence). CDR3 length equals 12 residues. The CDR3 DNA follows: TGTGCCTGGACACAGTTCAACACTGAAGCTTTCTTT. It is translated as CAWTQFNTEAFF.

With regard to this clone: Different DNA sequences within this sample yield the same CDR3. This chain links TRBV2 with TRBJ2-7, with a weak D call TRBD2 (6 bases). Germline V gene sequence: CDR1 SNHLY, CDR2 FYNNEI. The V end was cut by 6 bases, the J end by 0 bases, with 15 bases between. The CDR3 has 15 residues. The CDR3 region is CASSELAASSYEQYF. The CDR3 DNA sequence: TGTGCCAGCAGCGAACTAGCCGCCAGCTCCTACGAGCAGTACTTC.